This TCR beta chain was recorded in a study of shared clonotypes between healthy human individuals. Clones were sequenced by immunoSEQ multiplex PCR, and TCRdb holds only the in-frame ones, with some missing. The sample lists a few million clones, around 95% occurring once. Study findings and constraints: Among several donors, roughly 5% of naive CD4 clonotypes were found in common. Apart from blood, nothing was sampled; tissue repertoires likely differ.

Germline V CDR1 and CDR2: MNHNS, SASEGT. The CDR3 spans 14 residues. Trimming cost V 3 bases and J 0 bases, with 6 bases left between them. For this clone: Its antigen is not known. Other DNA sequences in this sample translate to the same CDR3.

V and J are TRBV6-1 and TRBJ1-3; D is ambiguous. The origin of this receptor is a man younger than 35 in good health. Material: naive CD4+ T cells sorted from blood. Sample subset: CD45RA+ positively selected. The CDR3 reads CASSESGSGNTIYF. The DNA of the CDR3 is TGTGCCAGCAGTGAGTCAGGCTCTGGAAACACCATATATTTT.